This T cell receptor (beta chain) stems from a study of T cell responses to AZD1222 COVID-19 vaccine. Clones were read by immunoSEQ multiplex PCR, and TCRdb kept only the in-frame ones, dropping some. The data contain under 150,000 clones, about nine tenths of them singletons. This clone was counted between two and nine times. The CDR3 totals 16 residues. The germline V and J ends were trimmed by 4 bases and 4 bases, with 18 bases remaining between them. The V gene's germline CDR1 is SGDLS and CDR2 YYNGEE. The chain employs TRBV9 and TRBJ1-3; tentative D call: TRBD1 (5 bases). The TCR comes from an adult who received the AZD1222 COVID-19 vaccine. The sample consisted of peripheral blood, taken 28 days after the second AZD1222 dose. CDR3 DNA: TGTGCCAGCAGCCCCCAACTAGGGGCATCGGGAAACACCATATATTTT. Residues: CASSPQLGASGNTIYF.